Presented here are 27 T cell receptor beta chains from one specimen sequenced in a study of patients and donors after allogeneic stem cell transplantation. TCRdb reprocessed the RT-PCR reads via MiXCR and lists one record per CDR3 protein. This table has 150,000 to 200,000 distinct CDR3 sequences, approximately 25% appearing once. Sequenced: blood, either unsorted or a sorted T cell fraction (not recorded which). The receptors derive from a human donor who was either an allogeneic HSCT recipient or a stem cell or donor lymphocyte infusion donor (not recorded which). It is not recorded whose cells these are; they may come from a transplant donor.

The chain is built from TRBV20-1 and TRBJ1-1, with TRBD1 matching 9 bases. There are 14 residues in the CDR3. V shed 5 bases, J shed 1 base, and the junction held 5 bases outside the gene matches. Germline V gives CDR1 DFQATT, CDR2 SNEGSKA (reference sequence). CDR3 nucleotides: TGCAGTGCTCACAGGGGGCAGGGGAACACTGAAGCTTTCTTT. Amino acids: CSAHRGQGNTEAFF.

The chain has TRBV27 and TRBJ1-6; the D is unclear. The CDR3 has 15 amino acids. Trimming removed 4 bases at V and 6 bases at J, with 13 bases between. CDR1 is MNHEY and CDR2 is SMNVEV in the germline V gene (reference sequence). The CDR3 DNA is TGTGCCAGCAGTTACGAGTCGGAGGTTAATTCACCCCTCCACTTT. Translated, it gives CASSYESEVNSPLHF.

The rearrangement joins TRBV5-1 to TRBJ1-2; D is unclear. Looked up from germline, CDR1 is SGHRS and CDR2 is YFSETQ. The CDR3 loop spans 17 amino acids. Trimming removed 2 bases from V and 3 bases from J, with 20 bases in between. DNA of the CDR3: TGCGCCAGCAGCTTCTATCGCGGGTCGATCATCGACTATGGCTACACCTTC. As protein: CASSFYRGSIIDYGYTF.

The gene calls are TRBV5-1 and TRBJ2-2, with D perhaps TRBD1 (6 bases). The CDR3 covers 15 residues. Germline V CDR1 and CDR2: SGHRS, YFSETQ. Trimming left V 2 bases short and J 4 bases short, with 12 bases between. CDR3 DNA sequence: TGCGCCAGCAGCTTTCAGGGGCCTCTCACCGGGGAGCTGTTTTTT. It specifies CASSFQGPLTGELFF.

The V call is TRBV12-3 or TRBV12-4, the J call TRBJ2-3, with unresolved D. Trimming removed 5 bases from V and 6 bases from J, with 9 bases in between. The CDR3 contains 12 residues. CDR3 in amino acids: CASSGSWDTQYF. As DNA, the CDR3 is TGTGCCAGCAGTGGCAGCTGGGATACGCAGTATTTT.

V usage is TRBV4-2 and J usage is TRBJ2-5, with 7 bases aligning to TRBD1. The germline V gene has CDR1 LGHNA and CDR2 YNFKEQ. The CDR3 consists of 16 residues. J gave up 2 bases and V 4 bases, and 10 bases lay outside the gene matches. CDR3 sequence reads: CASSPTGTAFQETQYF. DNA for the CDR3: TGTGCCAGCAGCCCTACCGGGACAGCCTTTCAAGAGACCCAGTACTTC.

In its sample, this clonotype was seen a few times. The chain has TRBV7-6 and TRBJ2-7, with D perhaps TRBD2 (7 bases). CDR1 is SGHVS, CDR2 FNYEAQ, per germline. The CDR3 loop spans 16 amino acids. With 4 bases removed from V and 1 base from J, the gap between germline ends came to 17 bases. The chain's CDR3 is CASSSVAGAISYEQYF. CDR3 bases: TGTGCCAGCAGCTCCGTGGCGGGGGCGATATCCTACGAGCAGTACTTC. Full variable domain (outside the CDR3, taken from reference TRBV7-6 and TRBJ2-7): GAGVSQSPRYKVTKRGQDVALRCDPISGHVSLYWYRQALGQGPEFLTYFNYEAQQDKSGLPNDRFSAERPEGSISTLTIQRTEQRDSAMYRCASSSVAGAISYEQYFGPGTRLTVT.

The V gene is TRBV5-1, the J gene TRBJ2-1, with a weak D call TRBD1 (6 bases). Germline CDR1 SGHRS, CDR2 YFSETQ. This CDR3 is 14 amino acids long. Trimming left V 0 bases short and J 5 bases short, with 9 bases between. Written as DNA, the CDR3 is TGCGCCAGCAGCTTGGACAGGGTCGACAATGAGCAGTTCTTC. This gives the protein CASSLDRVDNEQFF.

This chain uses TRBV5-1 with TRBJ2-7; TRBD2 agrees at 11 bases. Germline lookup yields CDR1 SGHRS and CDR2 YFSETQ. V gave up 1 base and J gave up 3 bases; unmatched junction bases: 3. The CDR3 consists of 15 residues. Here the CDR3 reads CASSLLAGGDYEQYF. The CDR3 DNA reads TGCGCCAGCAGCTTGCTAGCGGGAGGTGACTACGAGCAGTACTTC. The whole variable domain, remainder taken from reference TRBV5-1 and TRBJ2-7, is KAGVTQTPRYLIKTRGQQVTLSCSPISGHRSVSWYQQTPGQGLQFLFEYFSETQRNKGNFPGRFSGRQFSNSRSEMNVSTLELGDSALYLCASSLLAGGDYEQYFGPGTRLTVT.

This chain joins TRBV12-5 and TRBJ2-1; 9 nucleotides agree with TRBD2. V lost 4 bases to trimming and J lost 9 bases; unmatched junction nucleotides: 16. Germline assignment: CDR1 LGHNT and CDR2 FRNRAP. The CDR3 has 17 residues. The CDR3 nucleotides are TGTGCTAGTGGTTGGCGAACTAGCGGGCTTTCCCTGGGTGAGCAGTTCTTC. Translated, it gives CASGWRTSGLSLGEQFF. Using reference TRBV12-5 and TRBJ2-1 for the parts outside the CDR3, the full variable domain is DARVTQTPRHKVTEMGQEVTMRCQPILGHNTVFWYRQTMMQGLELLAYFRNRAPLDDSGMPKDRFSAEMPDATLATLKIQPSEPRDSAVYFCASGWRTSGLSLGEQFFGPGTRLTVL.

This clonotype was seen only a few times. The chain recombines TRBV10-3 with TRBJ2-1; possibly TRBD2 for D (6 bases). V was trimmed by 4 bases and J by 8 bases, leaving 12 bases between them. Germline CDR1 ENHRY, CDR2 SYGVKD. There are 13 residues in the CDR3. The CDR3 DNA is TGTGCCATCAGTGGTGCTAGCGAGGATGAGCAGTTCTTC. Its protein product is CAISGASEDEQFF.

In this sample, this clonotype turned up a few times. This CDR3 is CSAKPAGTEAFF. The CDR3 nucleotides read TGCAGCGCTAAACCCGCAGGCACTGAAGCTTTCTTT. This chain uses TRBV29-1 with TRBJ1-1; no reliable D call. Germline assignment: CDR1 SQVTM and CDR2 ANQGSEA. This CDR3 has 12 residues. Trimming stripped 7 bases from V and 4 bases from J, with 13 bases between.

This clonotype came up a few times. The rearrangement uses TRBV27 and TRBJ2-7; the D call may be TRBD1 or TRBD2 (6 bases each). Trimming removed 6 bases from V and 5 bases from J, with 17 bases in between. Germline V gene lookup returns CDR1 MNHEY and CDR2 SMNVEV (reference sequence). The CDR3 sequence is 14 residues long. CDR3 in DNA: TGTGCCAGCAGGAGGGGGGTGCTTAGGCACGAGCAGTACTTC. Encoded protein: CASRRGVLRHEQYF.

This clonotype was observed a few times. The chain employs TRBV7-3 and TRBJ1-3; D is ambiguous. Germline V gene sequence: CDR1 SGHTA, CDR2 FQGTGA. V lost 1 base and J 0 bases, leaving 7 bases between the germline ends. The CDR3 is made up of 15 amino acids. CDR3 loop: CASSLIGFSGNTIYF. The CDR3 bases are TGTGCCAGCAGCTTAATCGGGTTCTCTGGAAACACCATATATTTT.

This chain connects TRBV12-3 or TRBV12-4 to TRBJ2-1; 11 bases match TRBD2. J lost 6 bases, V lost 5 bases, and 6 bases had no gene match. The length of the CDR3 is 15 residues. This CDR3 reads CASSPRLAGINEQFF. CDR3 DNA sequence: TGTGCCAGCAGTCCCCGACTAGCGGGAATCAATGAGCAGTTCTTC.

This chain uses TRBV11-3 with TRBJ2-7, with a possible D match to TRBD2 (5 bases). Germline values: CDR1 SGHNT, CDR2 YENEEA. The ends were cut back, 2 bases at V and 6 bases at J, with 14 bases in the middle. The CDR3 extends over 14 amino acids. DNA of the CDR3: TGTGCCAGCAGCTTACTGAGGGCCCCCTTCGAGCAGTACTTC. It codes for CASSLLRAPFEQYF.

This clonotype was observed a handful of times. The chain couples TRBV5-6 to TRBJ2-1; TRBD2 agrees at 10 bases. Germline assignment: CDR1 SGHDT and CDR2 YYEEEE. This CDR3 contains 16 residues. The V segment lost 1 base and the J segment 4 bases; nucleotides outside the gene matches: 5. Here the CDR3 reads CASSLSGLATYNEQFF. For the CDR3, the DNA is TGTGCCAGCAGCTTGTCGGGACTAGCGACATACAATGAGCAGTTCTTC.

This clonotype was detected a few times. The chain recombines TRBV20-1 with TRBJ1-2; unclear D gene. V dropped 4 bases and J dropped 2 bases, with 8 bases sitting between them. Germline V gene lookup returns CDR1 DFQATT and CDR2 SNEGSKA (reference sequence). The CDR3 is 12 residues long. CDR3: CSANTQNYGYTF. The CDR3 DNA sequence: TGCAGTGCTAACACCCAAAACTATGGCTACACCTTC.

The J gene is TRBJ1-6, the V gene TRBV5-1; 9 bases are a match to TRBD1. CDR3 size: 16 residues. CDR1 and CDR2 (germline): SGHRS, YFSETQ. Trimming took 2 bases from V and 9 from J; bases not matched to a gene: 9. CDR3: CASSLQGALRGSPLHF. In nucleotides, the CDR3 is TGCGCCAGCAGCTTACAGGGGGCCCTCCGTGGTTCACCCCTCCACTTT.

This clonotype was counted many times. The chain recombines TRBV10-3 with TRBJ1-1, with no clear D. This CDR3 comprises 13 residues. Germline values: CDR1 ENHRY, CDR2 SYGVKD. V was trimmed by 2 bases and J by 4 bases, leaving 8 bases between them. The CDR3 spells CAISEPPGTEAFF. CDR3 in DNA: TGTGCCATCAGTGAGCCCCCAGGCACTGAAGCTTTCTTT.

The V call is TRBV18, the J call TRBJ1-4, with D possibly TRBD1 on 6 matching bases. The V gene lost 1 base and the J gene lost 7 bases, with 10 bases spanning the gap. The CDR3 sequence is 14 residues long. Germline values: CDR1 KGHSH, CDR2 LQKENI. The CDR3 DNA sequence: TGTGCCAGCTCACCACAGGGGGACGGTGAAAAACTGTTTTTT. It codes for CASSPQGDGEKLFF.

This clonotype was observed at least ten times. This rearrangement joins TRBV5-1 to TRBJ1-6, with no clear D. Between the trimmed V and J ends, which lost 0 bases and 9 bases, there was a span of 13 bases. The CDR3 has 15 amino acids. Germline CDR1 reads SGHRS; CDR2 reads YFSETQ. CDR3: CASSLAYRSFSPLHF. The CDR3 DNA follows: TGCGCCAGCAGCTTGGCCTATAGATCGTTTTCACCCCTCCACTTT. Looking up the rest from reference TRBV5-1 and TRBJ1-6 gives the full variable domain: KAGVTQTPRYLIKTRGQQVTLSCSPISGHRSVSWYQQTPGQGLQFLFEYFSETQRNKGNFPGRFSGRQFSNSRSEMNVSTLELGDSALYLCASSLAYRSFSPLHFGNGTRLTVT.

This clonotype was seen more than once but under ten times. The V and J genes are TRBV5-5 and TRBJ1-3; tentative D call: TRBD1 (5 bases). The CDR3 spans 17 residues. V lost 0 bases to trimming and J lost 0 bases, with 13 bases between them. Per germline, CDR1 SGHKS and CDR2 YYEKEE (reference sequence). The CDR3 DNA is TGTGCCAGCAGCTTGGCCACAGGCCTCCTCTCTGGAAACACCATATATTTT. The encoded protein is CASSLATGLLSGNTIYF. The full variable domain, with the rest looked up from reference TRBV5-5 and TRBJ1-3, is DAGVTQSPTHLIKTRGQQVTLRCSPISGHKSVSWYQQVLGQGPQFIFQYYEKEERGRGNFPDRFSARQFPNYSSELNVNALLLGDSALYLCASSLATGLLSGNTIYFGEGSWLTVV.

V usage is TRBV20-1 and J usage is TRBJ2-3, with TRBD1 as a possible D gene (5 bases). V was cut by 1 base and J by 4 bases, with 9 bases left in between. CDR1 and CDR2 (germline): DFQATT, SNEGSKA (reference sequence). CDR3 length: 13 residues. DNA of the CDR3: TGCAGTGCTAGAGTCCAGGGTTCAGATACGCAGTATTTT. Translating it yields CSARVQGSDTQYF.

This clonotype occurred a few times. J is TRBJ2-3 and V is TRBV20-1; perhaps D is TRBD1 or TRBD2 (7 bases each). The CDR3 is 15 residues long. Germline CDR1 DFQATT, CDR2 SNEGSKA (reference sequence). V was cut by 3 bases and J by 4 bases, with 17 bases left in between. The CDR3 DNA follows: TGCAGTGCTAGGGGAGGGGGCAAGGTACCAGATACGCAGTATTTT. This encodes CSARGGGKVPDTQYF.

The table lists this clonotype with a few counts. This chain joins TRBV5-1 and TRBJ1-1; D is undetermined. CDR3 length equals 15 residues. V lost 2 bases and J lost 6, with 17 bases in between. Germline CDR1 SGHRS, CDR2 YFSETQ. Here the CDR3 reads CASSFRGYQDAEAFF. DNA for the CDR3: TGCGCCAGCAGCTTCCGAGGATACCAAGACGCTGAAGCTTTCTTT.

This clonotype has only a few counts. The chain recombines TRBV12-3 or TRBV12-4 with TRBJ1-4, with 12 nucleotides matching TRBD1. There are 18 residues in the CDR3. Trimming removed 6 bases from V and 3 bases from J; junction bases left unmatched: 11. CDR3 nucleotides: TGTGCCAGCAGAACCTTACAGGGACAGGGGGCTTCTAATGAAAAACTGTTTTTT. Its translation is CASRTLQGQGASNEKLFF.